The sequence of this TCR beta chain was determined in a study of cytomegalovirus exposure and HLA in healthy donors. Whole-study results and caveats: Other equally common chains were less clonally expanded than HLA-associated TCR beta chains, a later analysis showed. The authors confirmed in vitro that three CMV-associated chains were specific for CMV antigens. Diagnosis of cytomegalovirus status made by the classifier reportedly showed high specificity and sensitivity.

These donors counted as nominally healthy when sampled, but unrecorded immune exposures were likely. The PCR was carried out with 60 Vbeta primers and 13 Jbeta primers. Sequencing was performed with immunoSEQ multiplex PCR; in TCRdb, only in-frame clones are kept and a portion is missing. The table lists 95,000 to 110,000 clones, about three quarters of them singletons. Regarding this clone: Its antigen is unknown.

The CDR3 runs to 12 residues. V lost 5 bases to trimming and J lost 6 bases, with 7 bases between them. The germline CDR1 and CDR2 sequences are SGHTA and FQGTGA. The chain links TRBV7-3 to TRBJ2-2, with D uncertain. This TCR was sampled from a man aged 30-40 years in good health and CMV-seronegative. The specimen sequenced was PBMCs. The CDR3 loop reads CASSASPGELFF. The DNA of the CDR3 is TGTGCCAGCAGCGCGAGTCCCGGGGAGCTGTTTTTT.